This T cell receptor (beta chain) was captured by sequencing in a study of cytomegalovirus exposure and HLA in healthy donors. Study results and caveats: When presence/absence was analysed, sequencing depth was taken to be roughly uniform across donors. It was reported that the classifier diagnosed cytomegalovirus status with high specificity and sensitivity in both the original and validation cohorts. The study listed approximately 170 cytomegalovirus-associated TCR beta chains.

Germline V CDR1 and CDR2: SGHDT, YYEEEE. The V and J ends lost 4 bases and 7 bases, in that order; junction bases with no gene match: 6. This CDR3 spans 14 amino acids. The PCR was carried out with 60 Vbeta primers and 13 Jbeta primers. Profiled with immunoSEQ multiplex PCR; TCRdb holds only in-frame clones, not every one. Of some 160,000 clones in the sample, about 88% are singletons; the top ten hold approximately 2.5%. To note about this clone: Its antigen is unidentified.

V and J are TRBV5-6 and TRBJ1-5, with TRBD1 identical over 9 bases. This clonotype was obtained from a man aged 25 to 40 in good health and CMV-seropositive. The material sequenced was PBMCs. CDR3 sequence (DNA): TGTGCCAGCAGCGGGACAGGGTTGGACCAGCCCCAGCATTTT. Amino acid sequence: CASSGTGLDQPQHF.